Listed below are T cell receptor beta chains from one sample, sequenced in a study of OX40 agonist ivuxolimab in advanced cancers. Measured with immunoSEQ multiplex PCR; TCRdb has only the in-frame clones, and not every one. Altogether 70,000 to 80,000 clones are present, 65% to 85% being singletons, with the ten largest covering 3.5% to 6%. The material was CD4+ or CD8+ T cells sorted from blood, obtained in a trial of the OX40 agonist ivuxolimab. Source of these receptors: an adult with an advanced solid tumor such as melanoma, head and neck, liver or kidney cancer. The CDR3 runs from the conserved cysteine through the conserved F or W. D genes are given only for firm matches. A clone size is listed for some rows: how often the clone was seen (once, few, many), or a class if it is expanded.

abundance: .
d_gene: TRBD1
j_gene: TRBJ2-7
v_gene: TRBV2
CDR3nt: TGTGCCAGCGTCATGACAGGGGTTTCCTACGAGCAGTACTTC
CDR3aa: CASVMTGVSYEQYF

abundance: once
d_gene: .
j_gene: TRBJ2-7
v_gene: TRBV30
CDR3nt: TGTGCCTGGGGCCGGGACTCAGACTACGAGCAGTACTTC
CDR3aa: CAWGRDSDYEQYF

abundance: .
d_gene: .
j_gene: TRBJ2-6
v_gene: TRBV7-6
CDR3nt: TGTGCCAGCAGCTCCGCCCAATCTGGGGCCAACGTCCTGACTTTC
CDR3aa: CASSSAQSGANVLTF

abundance: .
d_gene: TRBD2
j_gene: TRBJ2-1
v_gene: TRBV27
CDR3nt: TGTGCCAGCAGTTCGATACTAGCGGTCCTAGTGGACACCTACAATGAGCAGTTCTTC
CDR3aa: CASSSILAVLVDTYNEQFF

abundance: .
d_gene: .
j_gene: TRBJ2-2
v_gene: TRBV29-1
CDR3nt: TGCAGCGTTGGGGTCTCGAACACCGGGGAGCTGTTTTTT
CDR3aa: CSVGVSNTGELFF

abundance: .
d_gene: TRBD2
j_gene: TRBJ2-1
v_gene: TRBV5-1
CDR3nt: TGCGCCAGCAGCTTGGGATCTATGTCCGGGACTAGGGCTGAGCAGTTCTTC
CDR3aa: CASSLGSMSGTRAEQFF

abundance: .
d_gene: .
j_gene: TRBJ2-7
v_gene: TRBV29-1
CDR3nt: TGCAGCGCCCAAGGGCAAATTTGGGACGAGCAGTACTTC
CDR3aa: CSAQGQIWDEQYF

abundance: few
d_gene: .
j_gene: TRBJ1-2
v_gene: TRBV5-6
CDR3nt: TGTGCCAGCAGCTTTGGGGAAGGGAGGGGCTACACCTTC
CDR3aa: CASSFGEGRGYTF

abundance: .
d_gene: .
j_gene: TRBJ2-1
v_gene: TRBV5-1
CDR3nt: TGCGCCAGCAGCTTGGTTGGGCAAGGGCGTGAGCAGTTCTTC
CDR3aa: CASSLVGQGREQFF

abundance: .
d_gene: .
j_gene: TRBJ1-3
v_gene: TRBV4-1
CDR3nt: TGCGCCAGCAGCAATACTAATAAGAAACAGACGACGGGAAACACCATATATTTT
CDR3aa: CASSNTNKKQTTGNTIYF

abundance: .
d_gene: .
j_gene: TRBJ1-2
v_gene: TRBV19
CDR3nt: TGTGCCAGTAGTATTCTGCTTTTCCCTACTGGCTACACCTTC
CDR3aa: CASSILLFPTGYTF

abundance: few
d_gene: .
j_gene: TRBJ2-2
v_gene: TRBV2
CDR3nt: TGTGCCAGCAGTTATACAGGAGCCGGGGAGCTGTTTTTT
CDR3aa: CASSYTGAGELFF

abundance: .
d_gene: .
j_gene: TRBJ1-3
v_gene: TRBV5-1
CDR3nt: TGCGCCAGCAGCTTGGATGCGCAGGGTTCCAACACCATATATTTT
CDR3aa: CASSLDAQGSNTIYF

abundance: .
d_gene: .
j_gene: TRBJ1-2
v_gene: TRBV11-2
CDR3nt: TGTGCCAGCAGCTTAGATGGGACCGAACCGAGTGGCTACACCTTC
CDR3aa: CASSLDGTEPSGYTF

abundance: few
d_gene: .
j_gene: TRBJ1-6
v_gene: TRBV5-1
CDR3nt: TGCGCCAGCAGCCCGTCGGGGGCGCGCAATTCACCCCTCCACTTT
CDR3aa: CASSPSGARNSPLHF

abundance: few
d_gene: .
j_gene: TRBJ1-5
v_gene: TRBV7-2
CDR3nt: TGTGCCAGCAGCTTAGGGTCGGGGTCGGGACAGCCCCAGCATTTT
CDR3aa: CASSLGSGSGQPQHF

abundance: .
d_gene: .
j_gene: TRBJ2-7
v_gene: TRBV7-2
CDR3nt: TGTGCCAGCAGCCCCTGGACACTGTACGAGCAGTACTTC
CDR3aa: CASSPWTLYEQYF

abundance: .
d_gene: .
j_gene: TRBJ1-3
v_gene: TRBV9
CDR3nt: TGTGCCAGCAGCCTCGACGGATCTAGCTCTGGAAACACCATATATTTT
CDR3aa: CASSLDGSSSGNTIYF

abundance: .
d_gene: TRBD1
j_gene: TRBJ2-5
v_gene: TRBV11-2
CDR3nt: TGTGCCAGCAGCGACGACAGGGGTTCGGGTGAGACCCAGTACTTC
CDR3aa: CASSDDRGSGETQYF

abundance: .
d_gene: .
j_gene: TRBJ2-7
v_gene: TRBV15
CDR3nt: TGTGCCACCAGCAGAGGAGGAAGGGACGAGCAGTACTTC
CDR3aa: CATSRGGRDEQYF

abundance: .
d_gene: TRBD2
j_gene: TRBJ2-3
v_gene: TRBV5-1
CDR3nt: TGCGCCAGCAGCTTGCTAGCGGGGGGGTCGGCAGATACGCAGTATTTT
CDR3aa: CASSLLAGGSADTQYF

abundance: .
d_gene: TRBD1
j_gene: TRBJ2-3
v_gene: TRBV27
CDR3nt: TGTGCCAGCAGGTTCAACGGACAGGGCACAGATACGCAGTATTTT
CDR3aa: CASRFNGQGTDTQYF

abundance: .
d_gene: TRBD1
j_gene: TRBJ2-7
v_gene: TRBV6-1
CDR3nt: TGTGCCAGCAGTGAGGGACAGGGGGCGTTCGAAGAGCAGTACTTC
CDR3aa: CASSEGQGAFEEQYF

abundance: many
d_gene: TRBD1
j_gene: TRBJ1-4
v_gene: TRBV7-9
CDR3nt: TGTGCCAGCAGCGGGACAGGGGGCCGCAGTGAAAAACTGTTTTTT
CDR3aa: CASSGTGGRSEKLFF

abundance: few
d_gene: .
j_gene: TRBJ1-6
v_gene: TRBV25-1
CDR3nt: TGTGCCAGCGGGCAGGGGAATGATTCACCCCTCCACTTT
CDR3aa: CASGQGNDSPLHF

abundance: once
d_gene: .
j_gene: TRBJ1-2
v_gene: TRBV5-6
CDR3nt: TGTGCCAGCAGCCTGAGACAGTTGGCAGATGGCTACACCTTC
CDR3aa: CASSLRQLADGYTF

abundance: .
d_gene: .
j_gene: TRBJ1-2
v_gene: TRBV29-1
CDR3nt: TGCAGCGTTGTTGTGAAAACAACAGACTACACCTTC
CDR3aa: CSVVVKTTDYTF

abundance: .
d_gene: .
j_gene: TRBJ2-3
v_gene: TRBV7-9
CDR3nt: TGTGCCTCCCGCCGCTCGACAGGTCCTAGAACAGATACGCAGTATTTT
CDR3aa: CASRRSTGPRTDTQYF

abundance: .
d_gene: TRBD2
j_gene: TRBJ2-5
v_gene: TRBV2
CDR3nt: TGTGCCAGCAGCGTCACAGGGGCGGGAGGGGAGACCCAGTACTTC
CDR3aa: CASSVTGAGGETQYF

abundance: .
d_gene: TRBD2
j_gene: TRBJ2-5
v_gene: TRBV7-9
CDR3nt: TGTGCCAGCAGCTTAGGAATAGCGGGGGGAGAAGAGACCCAGTACTTC
CDR3aa: CASSLGIAGGEETQYF

abundance: .
d_gene: TRBD1
j_gene: TRBJ1-5
v_gene: TRBV27
CDR3nt: TGTGCCAGCAGTCGGTCGGGACAGCGAAATCAGCCCCAGCATTTT
CDR3aa: CASSRSGQRNQPQHF

abundance: .
d_gene: .
j_gene: TRBJ2-4
v_gene: TRBV7-8
CDR3nt: TGTGCCAGCAGCTATCAAGCCAAAAACATTCAGTACTTC
CDR3aa: CASSYQAKNIQYF

abundance: .
d_gene: TRBD2
j_gene: TRBJ2-7
v_gene: TRBV7-8
CDR3nt: TGTGCCAGCAGCTCCTCAACCGCTAGGACTAGCGAGATAAACTACGAGCAGTACTTC
CDR3aa: CASSSSTARTSEINYEQYF

abundance: .
d_gene: TRBD2
j_gene: TRBJ2-7
v_gene: TRBV27
CDR3nt: TGTGCCAGCAGGCTTATATCTAGCGGGAGCACCTACGAGCAGTACTTC
CDR3aa: CASRLISSGSTYEQYF

abundance: .
d_gene: .
j_gene: TRBJ1-2
v_gene: TRBV5-1
CDR3nt: TGCGCCAGCAGCTTGGTGGGCACAACAGTGGGCTATGGCTACACCTTC
CDR3aa: CASSLVGTTVGYGYTF

abundance: .
d_gene: TRBD1
j_gene: TRBJ2-6
v_gene: TRBV2
CDR3nt: TGTGCCAGCAGTGGGGACAGGAGAAGCTCTGGGGCCAACGTCCTGACTTTC
CDR3aa: CASSGDRRSSGANVLTF

abundance: few
d_gene: .
j_gene: TRBJ1-4
v_gene: TRBV19
CDR3nt: TGTGCCAGTAGTATTGGTGGGGCGCGGGATGAAAAACTGTTTTTT
CDR3aa: CASSIGGARDEKLFF

abundance: .
d_gene: .
j_gene: TRBJ1-6
v_gene: TRBV14
CDR3nt: TGTGCCAGCAGCCTGATGGGCTCCTATAATTCACCCCTCCACTTT
CDR3aa: CASSLMGSYNSPLHF

abundance: .
d_gene: .
j_gene: TRBJ1-1
v_gene: TRBV5-4
CDR3nt: TGTGCCAGCAGCATCACAGGGATGAACACTGAAGCTTTCTTT
CDR3aa: CASSITGMNTEAFF

abundance: .
d_gene: TRBD1
j_gene: TRBJ1-1
v_gene: TRBV18
CDR3nt: TGTGCCAGCTCACCTGGACAGGGGGGAGGGAACACTGAAGCTTTCTTT
CDR3aa: CASSPGQGGGNTEAFF

abundance: .
d_gene: .
j_gene: TRBJ2-3
v_gene: TRBV10-1
CDR3nt: TGCGCCAGCAGTGAGTCGTCGGGGTCAGATACGCAGTATTTT
CDR3aa: CASSESSGSDTQYF

abundance: .
d_gene: TRBD2
j_gene: TRBJ2-7
v_gene: TRBV30
CDR3nt: TGTGCCTGGAGTGGTCCCGGGACTAGCGGCATCTACGAGCAGTACTTC
CDR3aa: CAWSGPGTSGIYEQYF